The next 7 T cell receptor beta chains were all read from a single sample in a study of T cell responses to AZD1222 COVID-19 vaccine. Libraries were prepared by immunoSEQ multiplex PCR; TCRdb keeps only in-frame clonotypes and omits some of them. The sample has around 120,000 clones, 84% seen once. The material sequenced was peripheral blood, taken 28 days after the second AZD1222 dose. All receptors derive from an adult who received the AZD1222 COVID-19 vaccine.

In DNA, the CDR3 is TGTGCCAGCAGTTACGGGACTACATCCACAGATACGCAGTATTTT. Its translation is CASSYGTTSTDTQYF. This sequence joins TRBV6-2 or TRBV6-3 and TRBJ2-3; 7 positions match TRBD2. The CDR3 sequence is 15 residues long. Trimming at V came to 2 bases and at J to 2 bases, leaving 4 bases not matched to a gene. CDR1 and CDR2 (germline): MNHEY, SVGEGT.

CDR3 residues: CASRLPILAGGPNTGELFF. The DNA of the CDR3 is TGTGCCAGTAGACTACCCATCCTAGCGGGGGGACCGAACACCGGGGAGCTGTTTTTT. This chain joins TRBV19 and TRBJ2-2; 11 bases map to TRBD2. The CDR3 extends over 19 amino acids. V was clipped by 6 bases and J by 0 bases; unmatched bases: 12. CDR1 and CDR2 (germline): LNHDA, SQIVND (reference sequence). Supplemented by reference TRBV19 and TRBJ2-2, the full variable domain reads DGGITQSPKYLFRKEGQNVTLSCEQNLNHDAMYWYRQDPGQGLRLIYYSQIVNDFQKGDIAEGYSVSREKKESFPLTVTSAQKNPTAFYLCASRLPILAGGPNTGELFFGEGSRLTVL.

CDR3 residues: CASSQDDPTEAFF. DNA of the CDR3: TGTGCCAGCTCTCAAGACGATCCCACTGAAGCTTTCTTT. The rearrangement links TRBV18 to TRBJ1-1; D uncertain. This CDR3 spans 13 amino acids. Trimming pared 6 bases from V and 4 bases from J, leaving 12 bases between. CDR1 and CDR2 from the germline V gene are KGHSH and LQKENI.

The chain carries TRBV6-5 and TRBJ1-2; no definite D call. Trimming took off 0 bases at V and 4 bases at J, with 6 bases between the two ends. The germline V gene has CDR1 MNHEY and CDR2 SVGAGI. This CDR3 contains 13 residues. The CDR3, as DNA: TGTGCCAGCAGTTACTCGGGCGTCTATGGCTACACCTTC. Residues: CASSYSGVYGYTF.

The J gene is TRBJ2-5, the V gene TRBV7-9, with D unresolved. Germline V gene lookup returns CDR1 SEHNR and CDR2 FQNEAQ (reference sequence). This CDR3 comprises 14 residues. Trimming cost V 1 base and J 1 base, with 7 bases left between them. The CDR3 sequence is CASSLGAIQETQYF. The CDR3 DNA reads as TGTGCCAGCAGCTTAGGGGCGATCCAAGAGACCCAGTACTTC.

J is TRBJ2-7 and V is TRBV11-2; D unclear. V lost 5 bases to trimming and J lost 6 bases, with 14 bases between them. The CDR3 extends over 13 amino acids. Germline CDR1 is SGHAT and CDR2 is FQNNGV. The chain's CDR3 is CASSRAPLGEQYF. The DNA for the CDR3 is TGTGCCAGCAGCCGGGCCCCCCTGGGCGAGCAGTACTTC.

A remark on this clone: This sample also contains other DNA sequences that code for the same CDR3. The chain couples TRBV6-5 to TRBJ1-6, with D perhaps matching TRBD1 (5 bases). The CDR3 contains 14 residues. CDR1 is MNHEY, CDR2 SVGAGI, per germline. V gave up 3 bases and J gave up 8 bases, with 11 bases separating them. In DNA form, the CDR3 reads TGTGCCAGCAGTTATAGCGGCAGGGATTCACCCCTCCACTTT. Protein product: CASSYSGRDSPLHF.